These 32 T cell receptor beta chains were sequenced from one sample in a study of OX40 agonist ivuxolimab in advanced cancers. The method behind the library was the immunoSEQ multiplex PCR assay. Held by TCRdb, this immuneACCESS table contains in-frame sequences only and omits some clones. Under half of the omission traces to an unresolved V gene where checked; the cause of the rest is unknown. This sample holds 60,000 to 100,000 clones; approximately 80% were observed only once. In total, the top ten clones hold roughly 0.48% of the sample. The material was CD4+ or CD8+ T cells sorted from blood, obtained in a trial of the OX40 agonist ivuxolimab. These receptors came from an adult with an advanced solid tumor such as melanoma, head and neck, liver or kidney cancer.

The chain uses TRBV7-9 and TRBJ2-3; TRBD2 matches 12 bases. Trimming took 4 bases from V and 7 from J; bases not matched to a gene: 9. The CDR3 spans 16 residues. CDR1 SEHNR and CDR2 FQNEAQ come from the germline V gene (reference sequence). This CDR3 is CASSSETSGSFYTQYF. The CDR3 bases are TGTGCCAGCAGCTCAGAGACTAGCGGGAGTTTTTATACGCAGTATTTT.

The chain recombines TRBV4-1 with TRBJ1-4; D gene unclear. Germline V CDR1 and CDR2: MGHRA, YSYEKL. The length of the CDR3 is 15 residues. Trimming stripped 0 bases from V and 8 bases from J, with 13 bases between. This CDR3 is CASSQDQARGEKLFF. The DNA for the CDR3 is TGCGCCAGCAGCCAAGATCAGGCTCGGGGAGAAAAACTGTTTTTT.

V is TRBV29-1 and J is TRBJ2-1; 10 nucleotides line up with TRBD1. The ends lost 2 bases at V and 9 bases at J; junction bases unmatched: 7. The germline gives CDR1 SQVTM, CDR2 ANQGSEA. This CDR3 spans 14 amino acids. The CDR3 here is CSVEPGQGQGEQFF. The CDR3 nucleotides are TGCAGCGTTGAACCGGGACAGGGGCAGGGTGAGCAGTTCTTC.

This sequence joins TRBV9 and TRBJ2-5; weak D call: TRBD2 (6 bases). The V gene's germline CDR1 is SGDLS and CDR2 YYNGEE. CDR3 length: 15 residues. V shed 4 bases and J shed 2 bases, with 15 bases lying between them. The CDR3 bases are TGTGCCAGCAGCCCCGCGGGCGGGATGCAAGAGACCCAGTACTTC. It codes for CASSPAGGMQETQYF.

J is TRBJ2-7 and V is TRBV21-1; TRBD1, as called in the table, went unchecked against the DNA. TRBV21-1 is marked as a pseudogene. The CDR3 is 16 residues long. The CDR3 DNA reads TGTGCCAGCAGCGGCAAACGGCAGGACAGTAACTACGAGCAGTACTTC. It yields the protein CASSGKRQDSNYEQYF.

The chain recombines TRBV7-2 with TRBJ2-7; 7 nucleotides agree with TRBD1. With V trimmed by 1 base and J by 2 bases, 8 bases remained unmatched. This CDR3 spans 16 amino acids. CDR1 SGHTA and CDR2 FQGNSA come from the germline V gene. CDR3 residues: CASSLDAGTAPYEQYF. DNA of the CDR3: TGTGCCAGCAGCTTAGATGCCGGGACAGCCCCCTACGAGCAGTACTTC. The variable domain in full, completed from reference TRBV7-2 and TRBJ2-7, reads GAGVSQSPSNKVTEKGKDVELRCDPISGHTALYWYRQSLGQGLEFLIYFQGNSAPDKSGLPSDRFSAERTGGSVSTLTIQRTQQEDSAVYLCASSLDAGTAPYEQYFGPGTRLTVT.

This clone was seen repeatedly, ten times or more. The chain links TRBV6-5 to TRBJ2-1, with 10 bases that match TRBD2. Germline loops: CDR1 MNHEY, CDR2 SVGAGI. After removal of 2 bases from V and 9 bases from J, the junction contained 10 bases not matched to a gene. This CDR3 spans 16 amino acids. CDR3 nucleotides: TGTGCCAGCAGTTACAGGACTAGCGGACCTCACGCTGAGCAGTTCTTC. Protein sequence: CASSYRTSGPHAEQFF.

V and J are TRBV14 and TRBJ1-2, with no clear D. Germline V gene data show CDR1 as SGHDN and CDR2 as FVKESK. The CDR3 loop spans 15 amino acids. V was clipped by 2 bases and J by 6 bases, with 16 bases between them. DNA of the CDR3: TGTGCCAGCAGCCAAATGATCCAGCCAATTGATGGCTACACCTTC. It yields the protein CASSQMIQPIDGYTF.

The rearrangement uses TRBV4-3 and TRBJ1-1, with TRBD1 identical over 7 bases. V lost 3 bases to trimming and J lost 2 bases; unmatched junction nucleotides: 6. This CDR3 comprises 15 residues. Germline V gene sequence: CDR1 LGHNA, CDR2 YSLEER. CDR3 DNA sequence: TGCGCCAGCAGCCAGGAGGGGGCTGGAAACACTGAAGCTTTCTTT. Residues: CASSQEGAGNTEAFF.

About this clone itself: An end of the junction does not agree with germline; a read error may underlie this. The chain combines TRBV7-7 with TRBJ2-5; D ambiguous. The germline V gene has CDR1 SSHAT and CDR2 FNYEAQ (reference sequence). The CDR3 is 14 residues long. As DNA, the CDR3 is TGTGCTAGCAGCGCGCAGTTCCTCCAAGAGACCCAGTACTTC. The encoded protein is CASSAQFLQETQYF.

The gene calls are TRBV7-2 and TRBJ1-3; D is possibly TRBD1 (5 bases). Germline CDR1 and CDR2: SGHTA and FQGNSA. CDR3 size: 17 residues. V was shortened by 1 base and J by 0 bases, with 13 bases between the two germline ends. CDR3 DNA: TGTGCCAGCAGCTTAGTGCAGGCAGGGTTCTCTGGAAACACCATATATTTT. Its translation: CASSLVQAGFSGNTIYF.

This chain joins TRBV28 and TRBJ1-5; a weak D match, TRBD1 (6 bases). The CDR3 loop spans 15 amino acids. V was pared by 7 bases and J by 0 bases, with 13 bases between. CDR1 and CDR2 from the germline V gene are MDHEN and SYDVKM. The CDR3 DNA reads TGTGCCAGCACCCGGGGGGCGGTTAGCAATCAGCCCCAGCATTTT. It yields the protein CASTRGAVSNQPQHF.

The chain has TRBV19 and TRBJ2-7; D gene unclear. V lost 8 bases to trimming and J lost 3 bases, with 14 bases between them. Germline V gene sequence: CDR1 LNHDA, CDR2 SQIVND (reference sequence). The CDR3 has 13 amino acids. Here the CDR3 reads CASSLRAYYEQYF. For the CDR3, the DNA is TGTGCCAGTTCACTTCGGGCCTACTACGAGCAGTACTTC.

The chain couples TRBV7-2 to TRBJ1-1; D may be TRBD1 (6 bases). V lost 2 bases, J lost 4 bases, and 26 bases lay in between. CDR3 size: 19 residues. The germline V gene has CDR1 SGHTA and CDR2 FQGNSA. This CDR3 is CASSLTQRGGVRGSTEAFF. The CDR3 DNA sequence: TGTGCCAGCAGCTTAACCCAACGAGGGGGGGTAAGGGGGAGCACTGAAGCTTTCTTT.

This sequence joins TRBV5-1 and TRBJ2-2; 15 positions agree with TRBD2. Germline loops: CDR1 SGHRS, CDR2 YFSETQ. V was pared by 2 bases and J by 7 bases, with 6 bases of the junction left unmatched. This CDR3 is built from 17 residues. CDR3 in amino acids: CASSLPGLAGGIGELFF. DNA for the CDR3: TGCGCCAGCAGCTTACCGGGACTAGCGGGAGGAATCGGGGAGCTGTTTTTT.

With respect to this clone: Distinct nucleotide sequences in the sample also encode this CDR3. The V gene is TRBV9, the J gene TRBJ2-5; TRBD2 agrees at 11 bases. V lost 0 bases to trimming and J lost 1 base; unmatched junction nucleotides: 5. This CDR3 is 17 amino acids long. CDR1 SGDLS and CDR2 YYNGEE come from the germline V gene. In DNA, the CDR3 is TGTGCCAGCAGCGTAGCCCCAACTAGCGGGGGCCAAGAGACCCAGTACTTC. This translates into CASSVAPTSGGQETQYF.

The chain recombines TRBV6-6 with TRBJ1-4; 9 bases agree with TRBD1. CDR1 and CDR2 (germline): MNHNY, SVGAGI (reference sequence). Trimming took 0 bases from V and 11 from J; bases not matched to a gene: 7. The CDR3 has 15 residues. The CDR3 loop reads CASSYSGGQGRKLFF. The CDR3 nucleotides are TGTGCCAGCAGTTACTCAGGGGGACAGGGACGCAAACTGTTTTTT.

The CDR3 reads CASSLESGYTGELFF. Written as DNA, the CDR3 is TGTGCCAGCAGCTTGGAGTCCGGGTACACCGGGGAGCTGTTTTTT. The V call is TRBV5-5, the J call TRBJ2-2; no clear D gene. The CDR3 sequence is 15 residues long. Trimming took off 0 bases at V and 3 bases at J, with 9 bases between the two ends. Germline values: CDR1 SGHKS, CDR2 YYEKEE (reference sequence).

This clone was seen a single time. Here the CDR3 reads CASSLDANGYGYTF. The CDR3 bases are TGTGCCAGCAGCTTAGACGCGAACGGATATGGCTACACCTTC. The genes are TRBV7-2 and TRBJ1-2; no clear D. This CDR3 is built from 14 residues. Trimming left V 1 base short and J 5 bases short, with 11 bases between. Germline V CDR1 and CDR2: SGHTA, FQGNSA.

This clone is a singleton in its sample. This rearrangement joins TRBV11-2 to TRBJ1-2; D perhaps matches TRBD1 (5 bases). Germline CDR1 reads SGHAT; CDR2 reads FQNNGV. The V end lost 5 bases, the J end lost 0 bases, and 13 bases lay between the germline ends. The CDR3 length is 15 residues. This CDR3 is CASSRGTDTNYGYTF. The CDR3 coding sequence is TGTGCCAGCAGCCGTGGGACGGACACTAACTATGGCTACACCTTC. The variable domain in full, with the rest retrieved from reference TRBV11-2 and TRBJ1-2, is EAGVAQSPRYKIIEKRQSVAFWCNPISGHATLYWYQQILGQGPKLLIQFQNNGVVDDSQLPKDRFSAERLKGVDSTLKIQPAKLEDSAVYLCASSRGTDTNYGYTFGSGTRLTVV.

This chain joins TRBV7-2 and TRBJ1-6, with D perhaps TRBD1 (5 bases). Trimming pared 0 bases from V and 10 bases from J, leaving 7 bases between. The CDR3 consists of 13 residues. CDR1 SGHTA and CDR2 FQGNSA come from the germline V gene. This CDR3 reads CASSLAGVSPLHF. The DNA for the CDR3 is TGTGCCAGCAGCTTAGCGGGGGTCTCACCCCTCCACTTT. The whole variable domain, remainder taken from reference TRBV7-2 and TRBJ1-6, is GAGVSQSPSNKVTEKGKDVELRCDPISGHTALYWYRQSLGQGLEFLIYFQGNSAPDKSGLPSDRFSAERTGGSVSTLTIQRTQQEDSAVYLCASSLAGVSPLHFGNGTRLTVT.

V usage is TRBV7-2 and J usage is TRBJ1-1; D gene ambiguous. The CDR3 has 16 residues. The V gene lost 2 bases and the J gene lost 1 base, with 14 bases spanning the gap. In germline, CDR1 is SGHTA, CDR2 FQGNSA. The CDR3 DNA reads TGTGCCAGCAGCTTATATGGACGTCGGGGGAACACTGAAGCTTTCTTT. Its translation: CASSLYGRRGNTEAFF. The variable domain in full, with the rest retrieved from reference TRBV7-2 and TRBJ1-1, is GAGVSQSPSNKVTEKGKDVELRCDPISGHTALYWYRQSLGQGLEFLIYFQGNSAPDKSGLPSDRFSAERTGGSVSTLTIQRTQQEDSAVYLCASSLYGRRGNTEAFFGQGTRLTVV.

The chain couples TRBV18 to TRBJ2-1; D remains unclear. Looked up from germline, CDR1 is KGHSH and CDR2 is LQKENI. Between the trimmed V and J ends, which lost 2 bases and 3 bases, there was a span of 5 bases. There are 13 residues in the CDR3. Here the CDR3 DNA reads TGTGCCAGCTCACCAGGGGACTACAATGAGCAGTTCTTC. It encodes CASSPGDYNEQFF.

This clone was recorded once. The rearrangement uses TRBV5-1 and TRBJ2-7; D ambiguous. V dropped 0 bases and J dropped 0 bases, with 10 bases sitting between them. The germline gives CDR1 SGHRS, CDR2 YFSETQ. The CDR3 sequence is 15 residues long. The CDR3 is CASSLEARSSYEQYF. The CDR3, as DNA: TGCGCCAGCAGCTTGGAGGCTAGGAGCTCCTACGAGCAGTACTTC.

This chain joins TRBV9 and TRBJ2-1, with 7 bases aligning to TRBD1. Looked up from germline, CDR1 is SGDLS and CDR2 is YYNGEE. With 2 bases clipped from V and 3 bases from J, the junction kept 8 bases outside the gene matches. The CDR3 extends over 16 amino acids. The CDR3 is CASSVTAGTDYNEQFF. In DNA, the CDR3 is TGTGCCAGCAGCGTCACTGCCGGGACAGACTACAATGAGCAGTTCTTC.

This clone was counted between two and nine times. The rearrangement links TRBV23-1 to TRBJ2-4, with 8 bases lining up with TRBD2. TRBV23-1 is recorded as an ORF, its role being uncertain. The CDR3 extends over 18 amino acids. V lost 5 bases to trimming and J lost 1 base; unmatched junction nucleotides: 13. The CDR3 reads CASSKRRSGSEAKNIQYF. The CDR3 DNA follows: TGCGCCAGCAGTAAAAGACGAAGCGGGAGTGAGGCCAAAAACATTCAGTACTTC.

This clone was counted a few times. The chain's CDR3 is CASSFAGGMRLRINTEAFF. CDR3 DNA sequence: TGTGCCAGTTCCTTTGCGGGGGGTATGAGATTGAGAATAAACACTGAAGCTTTCTTT. The rearrangement links TRBV19 to TRBJ1-1; a weak D match, TRBD1 (5 bases). CDR3 length: 19 amino acids. Trimming removed 8 bases at V and 2 bases at J, with 30 bases between. Germline loops: CDR1 LNHDA, CDR2 SQIVND (reference sequence).

The CDR3 DNA reads as TGTGCCGCCTATGGGGGACTAGGTAGTGGAAAGACCCAGTACTTC. Amino acids: CAAYGGLGSGKTQYF. The chain is built from TRBV6-6 and TRBJ2-5, with 8 bases lining up with TRBD2. The trim removed 11 bases at V and 6 bases at J, leaving 17 bases unmatched. The length of the CDR3 is 15 residues. CDR1 and CDR2 from the germline V gene are MNHNY and SVGAGI (reference sequence).

This clone was detected once. The chain is built from TRBV29-1 and TRBJ2-2, with D unclear. This CDR3 is built from 14 residues. Between the trimmed V and J ends, which lost 5 bases and 2 bases, there was a span of 12 bases. In germline, CDR1 is SQVTM, CDR2 ANQGSEA. CDR3 in DNA: TGCAGCGTTTATCGGGCAGACAACACCGGGGAGCTGTTTTTT. This encodes CSVYRADNTGELFF.

The chain recombines TRBV10-3 with TRBJ2-7; TRBD2 agrees at 8 bases. The CDR3 consists of 13 residues. Per germline, CDR1 ENHRY and CDR2 SYGVKD. After removal of 7 bases from V and 3 bases from J, the junction contained 5 bases not matched to a gene. Here the CDR3 reads CAIMPSGSYEQYF. The CDR3 bases are TGTGCCATCATGCCCAGCGGGAGCTACGAGCAGTACTTC.

CDR3 coding DNA: TGTGCCTGGAGAACCCCAGGGGCAGGCTACGAGCAGTACTTC. This codes for CAWRTPGAGYEQYF. The rearrangement uses TRBV30 and TRBJ2-7, with TRBD1 as a possible D gene (6 bases). CDR1 and CDR2 from the germline V gene are GTSNPN and SVGIG (reference sequence). The CDR3 covers 14 residues. Trimming shortened V by 3 bases and J by 3 bases, and 15 bases separated the two germline ends.

V gene TRBV5-1 combines with J gene TRBJ2-3; TRBD2 aligns across 10 bases. CDR1 is SGHRS and CDR2 is YFSETQ in the germline V gene. This CDR3 spans 16 amino acids. Germline trimming cut 4 bases from V and 2 bases from J; bases unmatched to any gene: 7. The CDR3 region has the DNA TGCGCCAGCAGCCGGGGGGGACTAGCGTTCACAGATACGCAGTATTTT. Protein sequence: CASSRGGLAFTDTQYF. The full variable domain, with the rest looked up from reference TRBV5-1 and TRBJ2-3, is KAGVTQTPRYLIKTRGQQVTLSCSPISGHRSVSWYQQTPGQGLQFLFEYFSETQRNKGNFPGRFSGRQFSNSRSEMNVSTLELGDSALYLCASSRGGLAFTDTQYFGPGTRLTVL.